These 7 T cell receptor beta chains came from one sample sequenced in a study of control samples from healthy donors and cancer patients. This table comes from immunoSEQ multiplex PCR, and its TCRdb copy is limited to in-frame clones, with some not included. The sample contains roughly 170,000 clones, under 95% of which appear only once. The sequenced material came from blood. The source of these receptors is a young woman in good health.

V gene TRBV7-9 combines with J gene TRBJ1-1; no clear D gene. The CDR3 covers 13 residues. The V and J ends lost 5 bases and 2 bases respectively, with 9 bases between them. The germline V gene encodes CDR1 SEHNR and CDR2 FQNEAQ (reference sequence). CDR3 in amino acids: CASSPWGNTEAFF. The CDR3 region has the DNA TGTGCCAGCAGCCCATGGGGTAACACTGAAGCTTTCTTT. Full variable domain (remainder filled in from reference TRBV7-9 and TRBJ1-1): DTGVSQNPRHKITKRGQNVTFRCDPISEHNRLYWYRQTLGQGPEFLTYFQNEAQLEKSRLLSDRFSAERPKGSFSTLEIQRTEQGDSAMYLCASSPWGNTEAFFGQGTRLTVV.

This sequence joins TRBV5-1 and TRBJ2-1, with D perhaps TRBD2 (5 bases). Deletions cut 7 bases from V and 6 bases from J, with 14 bases between. In germline, CDR1 is SGHRS, CDR2 YFSETQ. This CDR3 is built from 13 residues. CDR3 DNA: TGCGCCAGCGCGACGACTGGACTCAATGAGCAGTTCTTC. Residues: CASATTGLNEQFF.

V usage is TRBV7-3 and J usage is TRBJ2-2, with D possibly TRBD2 on 5 matching bases. The length of the CDR3 is 17 residues. With 5 bases removed from V and 4 bases from J, the gap between germline ends came to 20 bases. CDR1 and CDR2 (germline): SGHTA, FQGTGA. The CDR3 sequence is CASSPATRASGTGELFF. CDR3 nucleotide sequence: TGTGCCAGCAGCCCCGCTACGAGGGCTTCTGGCACCGGGGAGCTGTTTTTT.

This clone appeared a few times. CDR3 sequence: CASSQHTTGIVPQHF. CDR3 sequence (DNA): TGTGCCAGCAGCCAACATACGACAGGGATAGTGCCCCAGCATTTT. The genes are TRBV4-2 and TRBJ1-5; TRBD1 matches 7 bases. The CDR3 contains 15 residues. V dropped 2 bases and J dropped 9; count of bases not matched to a gene: 10. CDR1 is LGHNA, CDR2 YNFKEQ, per germline.

The V gene is TRBV5-6, the J gene TRBJ1-3; D call uncertain. The CDR3 consists of 14 residues. V was cut by 5 bases and J by 0 bases, with 9 bases left in between. From germline, CDR1 is SGHDT and CDR2 YYEEEE. The CDR3 DNA is TGTGCCAGCAGTCGGGGTCGCTCTGGAAACACCATATATTTT. Encoded protein: CASSRGRSGNTIYF.

The chain is built from TRBV19 and TRBJ1-5, with a possible D match to TRBD1 (6 bases). This CDR3 is built from 16 residues. CDR1 and CDR2 (germline): LNHDA, SQIVND (reference sequence). V lost 8 bases to trimming and J lost 0 bases, with 17 bases between them. CDR3 loop: CASSKQGSSSNQPQHF. CDR3 sequence (DNA): TGTGCCAGTTCTAAACAGGGAAGCTCTAGCAATCAGCCCCAGCATTTT.

The V and J genes are TRBV6-5 and TRBJ2-1; 9 bases are shared with TRBD2. CDR1 is MNHEY, CDR2 SVGAGI, per germline. Losses at the gene ends were 8 bases for V and 8 bases for J; bases not matched to a gene: 13. The CDR3 covers 15 residues. The CDR3 nucleotides read TGTGCCAGCCGGCGGAGGCGGGAGGGGGTGGATGAGCAGTTCTTC. Its protein is CASRRRREGVDEQFF.